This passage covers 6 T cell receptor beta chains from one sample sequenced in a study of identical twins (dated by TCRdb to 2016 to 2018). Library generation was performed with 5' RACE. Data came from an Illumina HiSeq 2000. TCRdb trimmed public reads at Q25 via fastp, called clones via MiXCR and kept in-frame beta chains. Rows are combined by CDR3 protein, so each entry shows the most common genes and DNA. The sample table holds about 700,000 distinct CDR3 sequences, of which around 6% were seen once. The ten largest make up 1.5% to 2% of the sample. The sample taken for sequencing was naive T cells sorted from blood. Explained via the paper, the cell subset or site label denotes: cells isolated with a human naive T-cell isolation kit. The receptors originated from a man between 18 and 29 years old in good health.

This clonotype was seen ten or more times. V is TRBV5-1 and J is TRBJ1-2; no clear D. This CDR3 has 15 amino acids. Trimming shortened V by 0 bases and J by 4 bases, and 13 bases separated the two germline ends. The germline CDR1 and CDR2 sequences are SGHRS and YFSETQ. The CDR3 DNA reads TGCGCCAGCAGCTTGGATGGGTCGCGAGGCTATGGCTACACCTTC. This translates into CASSLDGSRGYGYTF.

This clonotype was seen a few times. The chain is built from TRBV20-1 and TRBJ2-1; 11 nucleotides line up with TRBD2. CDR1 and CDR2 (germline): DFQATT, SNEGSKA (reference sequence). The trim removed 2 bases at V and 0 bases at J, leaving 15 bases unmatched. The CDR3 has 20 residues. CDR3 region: CSARPVEVVAGGSSYNEQFF. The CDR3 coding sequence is TGCAGTGCTAGACCCGTAGAGGTGGTAGCGGGAGGGAGCTCCTACAATGAGCAGTTCTTC.

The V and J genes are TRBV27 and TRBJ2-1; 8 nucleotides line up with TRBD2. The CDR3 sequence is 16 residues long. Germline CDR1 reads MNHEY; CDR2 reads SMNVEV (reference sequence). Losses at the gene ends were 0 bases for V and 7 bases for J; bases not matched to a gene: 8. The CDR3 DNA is TGTGCCAGCAGTTTATCGTTTGGGACTAGGAGAAATGAGCAGTTCTTC. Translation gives CASSLSFGTRRNEQFF.

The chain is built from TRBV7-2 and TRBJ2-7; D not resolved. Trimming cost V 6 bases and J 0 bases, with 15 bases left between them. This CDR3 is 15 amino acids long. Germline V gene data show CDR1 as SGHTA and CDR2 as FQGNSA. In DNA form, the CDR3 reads TGTGCCAGCAGATTGCAAGAAGGCCTCTCCTACGAGCAGTACTTC. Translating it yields CASRLQEGLSYEQYF.

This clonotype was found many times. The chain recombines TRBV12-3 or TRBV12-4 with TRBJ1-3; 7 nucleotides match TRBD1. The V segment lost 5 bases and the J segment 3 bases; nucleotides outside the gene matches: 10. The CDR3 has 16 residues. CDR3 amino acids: CASSPRQGMVGNTIYF. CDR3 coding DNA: TGTGCCAGCAGTCCAAGACAGGGAATGGTTGGAAACACCATATATTTT.

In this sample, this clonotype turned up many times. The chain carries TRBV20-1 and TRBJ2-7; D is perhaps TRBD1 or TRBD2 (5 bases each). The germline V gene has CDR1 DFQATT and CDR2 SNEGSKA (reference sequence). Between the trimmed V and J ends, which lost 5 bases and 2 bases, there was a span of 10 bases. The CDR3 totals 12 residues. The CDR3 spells CSALGPTYEQYV. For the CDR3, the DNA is TGCAGTGCTTTGGGACCGACCTACGAGCAGTACGTC.